A selection of T cell receptor beta chains follows, all from one sample in a study of cytomegalovirus exposure and HLA in healthy donors. Assay used: immunoSEQ multiplex PCR; TCRdb lists only in-frame clones, some missing. The table records 90,000 to 120,000 clones, 60% to 80% of them present only once. The specimen sequenced was PBMCs. These receptors were obtained from a man in his sixties in good health and CMV-seropositive. Both conserved end residues are part of each CDR3. D genes are given only for firm matches. Clone size appears in some rows only: once, few, many, or a class for an expanded clone.

v_call,d_call,clone_size,j_call,cdr3_nt,cdr3_aa
TRBV7-9,TRBD1,NA,TRBJ2-3,TGTGCCAGCAGCTTAGAGGGACAGGGACGTACGCAGTATTTT,CASSLEGQGRTQYF
TRBV27,NA,NA,TRBJ2-7,TGTGCCAGCAGTTCCAGAAAAAAATCAGGGGACGAGCAGTACTTC,CASSSRKKSGDEQYF
TRBV6-1,NA,NA,TRBJ1-5,TGTGCCAGCAGGACAGGCTATAGCAATCAGCCCCAGCATTTT,CASRTGYSNQPQHF
TRBV7-9,NA,NA,TRBJ1-4,TGTGCCAGCAGCTGGCGACAGCCAACTAATGAAAAACTGTTTTTT,CASSWRQPTNEKLFF
TRBV19,NA,few,TRBJ2-6,TGTGCCAGTAGTATCTCCTCTTGGGGCCCCGGCCGCTCTGGGGCCAACGTCCTGACTTTC,CASSISSWGPGRSGANVLTF
TRBV29-1,NA,NA,TRBJ1-1,TGCAGCGCCGTTGGCGGGCAGGGGATGGCGAACACTGAAGCTTTCTTT,CSAVGGQGMANTEAFF
TRBV6-5,TRBD1,few,TRBJ2-5,TGTGCCAGCAGTAAACGGACAGGGGAAGAGACCCAGTACTTC,CASSKRTGEETQYF
TRBV5-1,TRBD2,once,TRBJ2-3,TGCGCCAGCAGCTCGGGAGCGGGGCCTGGCACAGATACGCAGTATTTT,CASSSGAGPGTDTQYF
TRBV6-6,TRBD1,NA,TRBJ1-1,TGTGCCAGCAGTTTTAGACAGGGCCCCACTGAAGCTTTCTTT,CASSFRQGPTEAFF
TRBV7-9,NA,NA,TRBJ2-5,TGTTCCAGCAGCTTAGACATGATTGGCCAGTACTTC,CSSSLDMIGQYF
TRBV5-1,NA,NA,TRBJ1-2,TGCGCCAGCAGCCCCCTCAGCGGTGGCTACACCTTC,CASSPLSGGYTF
TRBV28,NA,NA,TRBJ2-7,TGTGCCAGCACCCCCCGCAGGGCTCACAACGAGCAGTACTTC,CASTPRRAHNEQYF
TRBV5-8,NA,NA,TRBJ1-4,TGTGCCAGCAGCTTGGAGAACAGCCCTAATGAAAAACTGTTTTTT,CASSLENSPNEKLFF
TRBV19,NA,NA,TRBJ1-5,TGTGCCAGTAGTTCAGGATCAGGATTCGGTCAGCCCCAGCATTTT,CASSSGSGFGQPQHF
TRBV28,TRBD1,once,TRBJ2-1,TGTGCCAGCAGTCGGGGGGACAGGGGATTTGAGCAGTTCTTC,CASSRGDRGFEQFF
TRBV29-1,NA,NA,TRBJ1-3,TGCAGCGCCCACTCGGACAGAAAGAACACCATATATTTT,CSAHSDRKNTIYF
TRBV7-2,NA,NA,TRBJ1-1,TGTGCCAGCAGCTTTTCAGTAAACACTGAAGCTTTCTTT,CASSFSVNTEAFF
TRBV18,TRBD1,NA,TRBJ1-3,TGTGCCAGCTCACCCGGGACAGGGAGAAACACCATATATTTT,CASSPGTGRNTIYF
TRBV19,NA,few,TRBJ2-5,TGTGCCAGTAGTATCGAGGCTCCAGGGGAAGAGACCCAGTACTTC,CASSIEAPGEETQYF
TRBV7-9,NA,NA,TRBJ1-4,TGTGCCAGCAGCTTAGGACCGGGGTTAGATGAAAAACTGTTTTTT,CASSLGPGLDEKLFF
TRBV19,NA,NA,TRBJ1-2,TGTGCCAGTAGTATCGGGTCGGCTAACTATGGCTACACCTTC,CASSIGSANYGYTF
TRBV5-1,NA,NA,TRBJ2-5,TGCGCCAGCAGCTTGGACGGGTCGCAATCGACCCAGTACTTC,CASSLDGSQSTQYF
TRBV11-3,TRBD2,NA,TRBJ2-1,TGTGCCAGCAGCTCTGGACTAGCGGGGGACAATGAGCAGTTCTTC,CASSSGLAGDNEQFF
TRBV7-8,TRBD2,NA,TRBJ2-1,TGTGCCAGCAGCTCCAGGACTAGCGGGGACTACAATGAGCAGTTCTTC,CASSSRTSGDYNEQFF
TRBV6-1,TRBD1,many,TRBJ1-1,TGTGCCAGCAGTGGATTGCCGGGACAGGGAAGCACTGAAGCTTTCTTT,CASSGLPGQGSTEAFF